A selection of T cell receptor beta chains follows, all from one sample in a study of beta chain features in type 1 diabetes. The method was immunoSEQ multiplex PCR; TCRdb's version includes in-frame clones alone and lacks a portion of them. This table holds 250,000 to 300,000 clones, roughly a quarter found once. Sequencing input: naive CD4+ T cells from blood. Every receptor here comes from a woman aged 25-40 years with type 1 diabetes. Each CDR3 is given with its conserved first and last residue. A D gene is named only where the DNA matches it firmly.

d_gene	j_gene	v_gene	CDR3aa
TRBD2	TRBJ2-1	TRBV4-1	CASSQKRTSGPYNEQFF
NA	TRBJ2-5	TRBV28	CASSFPPDRQETQYF
TRBD2	TRBJ2-5	TRBV9	CASSVGGAGGAETQYF
TRBD2	TRBJ2-1	TRBV5-1	CASSLGLAGPYNEQFF
TRBD1	TRBJ2-7	TRBV19	CASSITRDSSYEQYF
NA	TRBJ1-2	TRBV4-2	CASSRRDYGYTF
NA	TRBJ1-2	TRBV29-1	CSVARELNYGYTF
NA	TRBJ2-7	TRBV21-1	CASSKRLVRRTYEQYF
NA	TRBJ1-2	TRBV7-9	CASSLPGPYYGYTF
NA	TRBJ1-4	TRBV7-2	CASRPGVGEKLFF
TRBD2	TRBJ2-2	TRBV23-1	CASTTVPGLAGGRTGELFF
TRBD2	TRBJ2-7	TRBV18	CASSPGEGSSYEQYF
NA	TRBJ2-1	TRBV29-1	CSVGTVAYNEQFF
TRBD2	TRBJ2-1	TRBV29-1	CSATSGRAGEQFF
TRBD1	TRBJ1-2	TRBV7-2	CASSYQVTGEGGYTF
NA	TRBJ2-5	TRBV25-1	CASSEWEKVQETQYF
NA	TRBJ1-1	TRBV18	CASSLTGGTEAFF
TRBD2	TRBJ2-5	TRBV7-2	CASSWFSGREETQYF
TRBD1	TRBJ1-1	TRBV28	CASIRQGTEAFF
TRBD1	TRBJ2-7	TRBV5-4	CASSLGDRDRVYEQYF
NA	TRBJ2-2	TRBV7-8	CASSKPGQNTGELFF
NA	TRBJ1-5	TRBV4-1	CASSQDPGGSNQPQHF
NA	TRBJ2-7	TRBV2	CASSANSGGVLEQYF
TRBD1	TRBJ2-3	TRBV15	CATSHRPGQGADTQYF
NA	TRBJ1-4	TRBV29-1	CSVRGPSEKLFF
NA	TRBJ2-1	TRBV29-1	CSVGGRLTGSVYNEQFF
TRBD2	TRBJ2-3	TRBV5-1	CASSLGAGVDTQYF